This T cell receptor (beta chain) stems from a study of vaccination and CD4 T cells after COVID-19 (dated by TCRdb to between 2021 and 2022). Turning to the overall study: SARS-CoV-2 positivity had been established in the convalescent patients by nasal swab PCR, and mild disease was recorded in eight to ten of these patients and severe disease in one. Six males and four females were included in the convalescent cohort, with two Hispanic individuals, seven Caucasians, two Asians and one multiracial person represented. Participants received two doses of either the Pfizer-BioNTech BNT162b2 vaccine (n=8) or the Moderna mRNA-1273 vaccine (n=2). Post-COVID blood samples from convalescent patients were collected a median of about 110 days after diagnosis, with a range of 35 to 161 days. Post-vaccine blood samples were obtained a median of around 74 days after the second vaccine dose, with a range of roughly 13 to 250 days. The cultures were stimulated with overlapping spike peptide pools from SARS-CoV-2 and from the common cold coronaviruses HCoV-NL63, HCoV-OC43 and HCoV-229E. In control cultures, a CEFX viral epitope pool was used as positive control, an HIV-1 Nef peptide pool was used as negative control, or no peptide was added. The spike-specific CD4+ TCR repertoire was compared before and after mRNA vaccination in approximately ten COVID-19 convalescent patients and a handful of infection-naive healthy vaccine recipients. What the authors observed across the whole study: Relatively few convalescent patients were included in the study, and early timepoints after natural infection were not analyzed. Of the vaccine-specific clones in convalescent patients, 304 of 307, or nearly all, reacted only to SARS-CoV-2 spike and did not cross-react with common cold coronaviruses. An increase in the median number of SARS-CoV-2-reactive clonotypes from 21 after infection to some 40 after vaccination was observed, but the change was not found to be significant. Among convalescent patients, a median around 89% of the SARS-CoV-2-reactive clones seen after vaccination appeared only after vaccination, which suggests priming specific to the vaccine.

Reading the label with the study, this specimen's treatment or condition is: roughly ten-day PBMC culture with coronavirus spike peptide pools or control peptides (ViraFEST assay). The ViraFEST assay was used in the study, in which antigen-specific T cells were expanded with peptide pools and expanded clonotypes were subsequently identified by TCR sequencing. The convalescent patients' positive SARS-CoV-2 PCR tests were from March to December 2020, which was before the Alpha, Beta and Delta variants emerged in the United States. Each well held under 2.5 million PBMCs cultured in IMDM containing roughly 5% human AB serum and around 10 IU/ml IL-2, with around 9.2 ug/ml peptide pools added. On days 3 and 7, half of the culture medium was replaced with fresh IL-2-containing medium. After around 11 days of culture, CD4+ T cells were isolated by negative selection with the EasySep CD4+ T cell isolation kit. Ficoll-Paque Plus gradient centrifugation was used to isolate PBMCs from whole blood, and the isolated PBMCs were then either used fresh or cryopreserved at -140C. Each culture condition was generally run in triplicate wells.

Library preparation used PCR. TCR sequencing of DNA from cultured CD4+ T cells used the Oncomine TCR Beta short-read assay at the Johns Hopkins FTIC core. Genomic DNA was extracted from the cultured CD4+ T cells with the QIAamp micro DNA kit. The Oncomine TCR Beta libraries from cultured CD4+ T cells were pooled using unique dual indexes and then sequenced on an Illumina iSeq 100. The paper's processing steps were these. Non-productive sequences were removed, and CDR3s not starting with C, not ending with F or W, or shorter than 7 amino acids were discarded. Antigen-specific clonotypes were identified using the MANAFEST web application through comparison of peptide-stimulated wells with reference and other culture wells. For a clone to be called positive, the clone needed an FDR below 0.05, an odds ratio above 5, and a productive frequency above 0.1% in at least two of three replicate wells. A clonotype was classed as cross-reactive if the clonotype showed significant expansion both in SARS-CoV-2 spike wells and in at least one common cold coronavirus spike condition. Levenshtein distances (stringdist) and unrooted phylogenetic trees (ape) in R version 3.6.1 were used to assess CDR3 homology. TCRdb reran the public reads through fastp at Q25 and MiXCR, keeping productive beta chains. A single entry per CDR3 protein holds the most common genes and DNA from its merged rows. The authors' filters were not applied to this entry. Present in this sample are 6,500 to 8,500 distinct CDR3 sequences, roughly 61% of which were seen just once. The ten largest account for around 28% of the sample.

Counted from cysteine to phenylalanine, this CDR3 has 19 amino acids. The sequence is cut down to CDR3 DNA, 57 bases in frame from base 1. CDR1 is given as MNHEY and CDR2 as SVGAGI, both from the germline V gene. Of note for this clonotype: Its antigen is not yet known. Relative to the germline gene, one junction end is altered; a read error may explain this.

The rearranged segments are TRBV6-5 and TRBJ1-3; no D gene call is confident. The material sequenced was CD4+ T cells from blood, cultured in vitro. This sequence was found in a human donor who had recovered from COVID-19. The nucleotide sequence is TGTGCCTGCAGTTACTCGGGAGGAACTGGATGGGGCTCTGGAAACACCATATATTTT. This gives the protein CACSYSGGTGWGSGNTIYF.